This entry lists 19 T cell receptor beta chains sequenced from one sample in a study of shared clonotypes between healthy human individuals. Assay: immunoSEQ multiplex PCR; the TCRdb copy retains only in-frame clones and omits some. The sample carries 450,000 to 550,000 clones, approximately 79% recorded once. Specimen: PBMCs. These receptors came from a woman between 35 and 50 years old in good health. Some clones in this sample may be carry-over from other donors' samples.

The CDR3 region has the DNA TGTGCCAGCAGTCAAGCTAGCGGGAGGCCCCCAGATACGCAGTATTTT. It translates to CASSQASGRPPDTQYF. This chain joins TRBV28 and TRBJ2-3, with TRBD2 matching over 11 bases. The ends lost 5 bases at V and 4 bases at J; junction bases unmatched: 8. In germline, CDR1 is MDHEN, CDR2 SYDVKM. The CDR3 runs to 16 residues.

This sequence joins TRBV6-1 and TRBJ2-5, with 7 bases that match TRBD2. Per germline, CDR1 MNHNS and CDR2 SASEGT. V shed 4 bases and J 9 bases; nucleotides not matched to a gene: 11. The CDR3 runs 14 residues. The CDR3 spells CASSVTGGSVAQYF. The CDR3 DNA reads as TGTGCCAGCAGTGTAACCGGGGGGAGTGTGGCCCAGTACTTC.

The rearrangement joins TRBV21-1 to TRBJ2-6; the table's D call, TRBD2, has no DNA check behind it. TRBV21-1 corresponds to a pseudogene. The CDR3 contains 19 residues. The CDR3 DNA is TGTGCCAGCAGCGCAGGCAGGGGAGGGTCTTGTCCTGGGGCCAACGTCCTGACTTTC. Translating it yields CASSAGRGGSCPGANVLTF.

J is TRBJ2-1 and V is TRBV28; no definite D call. The CDR3 contains 12 residues. The germline V gene has CDR1 MDHEN and CDR2 SYDVKM. V was cut by 3 bases and J by 7 bases, with 7 bases left in between. CDR3 protein: CASSFNRNEQFF. The DNA of the CDR3 is TGTGCCAGCAGTTTTAATCGGAATGAGCAGTTCTTC.

This chain uses TRBV29-1 with TRBJ2-1; 13 bases align to TRBD2. Germline assignment: CDR1 SQVTM and CDR2 ANQGSEA. This CDR3 is 14 amino acids long. Trimming at V came to 3 bases and at J to 13 bases, leaving 9 bases not matched to a gene. The CDR3 spells CSVDGTSGTESQFF. The CDR3 coding sequence is TGCAGCGTTGATGGGACTAGCGGGACCGAGTCCCAGTTCTTC.

The J gene is TRBJ1-1, the V gene TRBV15; TRBD1 aligns across 8 bases. Trimming cost V 0 bases and J 1 base; bases outside gene matches: 1. The CDR3 is 15 amino acids. The germline gives CDR1 LNHNV, CDR2 YYDKDF (reference sequence). In nucleotides, the CDR3 is TGTGCCACCAGCAGAGATGGGACAGGGAACACTGAAGCTTTCTTT. Amino acids: CATSRDGTGNTEAFF.

This chain joins TRBV5-4 and TRBJ2-1; the D is unclear. The CDR3 covers 13 residues. Germline loops: CDR1 SGHNT, CDR2 YYREEE (reference sequence). Between the trimmed V and J ends, which lost 3 bases and 4 bases, there was a span of 8 bases. Here the CDR3 DNA reads TGTGCCAGCAGCTCGACTCCGTACAATGAGCAGTTCTTC. Amino acids: CASSSTPYNEQFF.

This clone showed up just a few times. This chain joins TRBV7-2 and TRBJ2-7, with TRBD1 matching 7 bases. The germline CDR1 and CDR2 sequences are SGHTA and FQGNSA. The CDR3 length is 12 residues. V gave up 5 bases and J gave up 6 bases; unmatched junction bases: 4. The CDR3 reads CASSRTGGEQYF. In DNA form, the CDR3 reads TGTGCCAGCAGCAGGACAGGCGGCGAGCAGTACTTC.

The chain employs TRBV6-4 and TRBJ1-5, with D maybe TRBD1 (5 bases). The CDR3 spans 14 residues. V was pared by 4 bases and J by 2 bases, with 9 bases between. Germline V gene data show CDR1 as MRHNA and CDR2 as SNTAGT. In DNA form, the CDR3 reads TGTGCCAGCAGTGCTGGAGGGGGCAATCAGCCCCAGCATTTT. Translated: CASSAGGGNQPQHF.

This chain joins TRBV7-9 and TRBJ1-1; the D is unclear. Trimming took 2 bases from V and 1 from J, leaving 11 bases between them. CDR1 is SEHNR, CDR2 FQNEAQ, per germline (reference sequence). The CDR3 totals 15 residues. Here the CDR3 DNA reads TGTGCCAGCAGCTTAACCAGACAAGAGAACACTGAAGCTTTCTTT. Translated: CASSLTRQENTEAFF.

Worth noting for this clone: Other DNA variants within this sample encode the same CDR3. The genes are TRBV7-2 and TRBJ2-2; D is ambiguous. The germline gives CDR1 SGHTA, CDR2 FQGNSA. This CDR3 spans 14 amino acids. V was cut by 0 bases and J by 0 bases, with 2 bases left in between. The DNA of the CDR3 is TGTGCCAGCAGCTTAGCGGCGAACACCGGGGAGCTGTTTTTT. Translating it yields CASSLAANTGELFF.

The gene calls are TRBV5-1 and TRBJ2-7; 9 bases are a match to TRBD2. Unmatched junction bases numbered 4, after V lost 4 bases and J lost 2 bases. The V gene's germline CDR1 is SGHRS and CDR2 YFSETQ. The CDR3 spans 14 residues. The CDR3 DNA reads TGCGCCAGCAGCCCGACTAGCGGCGCCTACGAGCAGTACTTC. As protein: CASSPTSGAYEQYF.

V is TRBV2 and J is TRBJ1-4; the D gene is possibly TRBD1 (5 bases). Germline V gives CDR1 SNHLY, CDR2 FYNNEI. V was pared by 3 bases and J by 7 bases, with 15 bases between. This CDR3 has 15 amino acids. The CDR3 loop reads CASSEDAGRSEKLFF. Here the CDR3 DNA reads TGTGCCAGCAGTGAGGATGCAGGGCGGAGTGAAAAACTGTTTTTT.

In this sample, this clone turned up a few times. V and J are TRBV6-6 and TRBJ1-1; tentatively, D is TRBD1 (6 bases). Trimming removed 2 bases from V and 3 bases from J, with 10 bases in between. The V gene's germline CDR1 is MNHNY and CDR2 SVGAGI (reference sequence). The CDR3 covers 14 residues. CDR3: CASSYGGADTEAFF. CDR3 nucleotide sequence: TGTGCCAGCAGTTACGGGGGGGCGGACACTGAAGCTTTCTTT.

J is TRBJ2-1 and V is TRBV6-4; 12 bases agree with TRBD1. The germline gives CDR1 MRHNA, CDR2 SNTAGT. The CDR3 sequence is 15 residues long. V trimming: 8 bases; J trimming: 8 bases; junction bases outside the gene matches: 10. The CDR3 loop is CASSGQGAGGDEQFF. The CDR3 nucleotides read TGTGCCAGCTCGGGACAGGGGGCCGGTGGGGATGAGCAGTTCTTC.

The J gene is TRBJ1-4, the V gene TRBV30; possible D gene TRBD1, 5 bases. CDR1 and CDR2 from the germline V gene are GTSNPN and SVGIG (reference sequence). This CDR3 region has 15 residues. Deletions cut 0 bases from V and 6 bases from J, with 14 bases between. The CDR3 loop reads CAWSVWGKPDEKLFF. The CDR3, as DNA: TGTGCCTGGAGTGTTTGGGGGAAGCCGGATGAAAAACTGTTTTTT.

The chain combines TRBV6-5 with TRBJ2-7; D gene uncertain. Per the germline V gene, CDR1 is MNHEY and CDR2 is SVGAGI. Trimming cost V 2 bases and J 0 bases, with 5 bases left between them. The CDR3 is 13 residues long. The CDR3 DNA follows: TGTGCCAGCAGTTACAGGAGCTCCTACGAGCAGTACTTC. Its translation: CASSYRSSYEQYF.

This chain joins TRBV9 and TRBJ2-5; 8 positions match TRBD2. Per germline, CDR1 SGDLS and CDR2 YYNGEE. The V and J ends lost 0 bases and 4 bases, in that order; junction bases with no gene match: 5. The CDR3 contains 15 residues. The CDR3 reads CASSVAGAGAETQYF. CDR3 sequence (DNA): TGTGCCAGCAGCGTAGCGGGAGCGGGAGCAGAGACCCAGTACTTC.

This clone is a singleton in its sample. J is TRBJ2-7 and V is TRBV2, with 12 bases that match TRBD1. The V gene end was trimmed by 7 bases and the J gene end by 7 bases; junction bases not matched to a gene: 8. The CDR3 is 14 amino acids. Germline-derived CDR1 and CDR2 are SNHLY and FYNNEI. CDR3 sequence: CASIRDRGREEQYF. In DNA form, the CDR3 reads TGTGCCAGCATCCGGGACAGGGGGCGGGAAGAGCAGTACTTC.